This T cell receptor (beta chain) originates from a study of beta chain features in type 1 diabetes. For the study at large: About 110 million sorted cells were examined across all samples.

As every portion of the isolated RNA was reverse transcribed, the sequencing read expressed TCRB transcripts. Profiling relied on immunoSEQ multiplex PCR, and the TCRdb table lists in-frame clones only, not all of them. Among fewer than 200,000 clones, about 9.4% were seen once, and the ten largest hold under 0.55%. Study results and limitations: Moderately but significantly shorter TCRB CDR3s were found in Type 1 diabetes patients in all four CD4+ subsets. Insertion counts at VDJ junctions were lower in type 1 diabetes patients, who also showed more deletions there. PCR, the amplification step, might favor shorter templates, equally in patients and controls.

This clone was observed a handful of times. Its antigen remains unidentified. Sorting with CD45RO/CCR7/CD25/CD127/CD95/CD27 yielded naive, central memory, regulatory and stem-like memory CD4+ cells. The source is a man aged 25 to 40 with type 1 diabetes. The material sequenced was central memory CD4+ T cells from blood.

The chain's CDR3 is CASSSGAQNTGELFF. DNA of the CDR3: TGTGCCAGCAGCTCAGGGGCCCAAAACACCGGGGAGCTGTTTTTT. This chain joins TRBV11-2 and TRBJ2-2; D is perhaps TRBD1 (6 bases). CDR1 is SGHAT, CDR2 FQNNGV, per germline. V gave up 4 bases and J gave up 2 bases, with 11 bases separating them. The CDR3 is made up of 15 amino acids.